The 4 T cell receptor beta chains below were found in one sample sequenced in a study of CXCR3-negative and CXCR3-positive naive CD8 T cells (dated by TCRdb to the late 2010s). Broader findings and caveats from the paper: TRB CDR3s from CXCR3-positive naive cells showed higher hydrophobicity (lower Kidera factor 4), lower energy, and higher strength and volume indices than CXCR3-negative naive cells.

TCRdb lists the instrument as NextSeq 550. The Human TCR Profiling Kit (MiLaboratory) was used to make UMI-labeled 5' RACE TRB cDNA libraries. TCRdb reprocessed the reads into one record per CDR3 protein sequence, lacking DNA. Per the sample table, the count is thousands of distinct CDR3 sequences. The ten largest clones add up to roughly 2.4% of the sample. What these receptors recognize is not known. The sample taken for sequencing was naive CXCR3+ CD8+ T cells from blood. The cell subset or site label here, explained by the study, means: CD45RO-CCR7+CD27+CD95- naive CD8+ T cells expressing CXCR3 (TNR3+). The receptors originated from a human donor in good health. Some clones in this sample may be carry-over from other donors' samples.

In terms of frequency, this clonotype is medium-sized. The chain employs TRBV29-1 and TRBJ1-5. In germline, CDR1 is SQVTM, CDR2 ANQGSEA. This CDR3 has 20 amino acids. Here the CDR3 reads CSVEDRFGVHPINSNQPQLF.

This chain joins TRBV29-1 and TRBJ1-1. In germline, CDR1 is SQVTM, CDR2 ANQGSEA. This CDR3 has 12 amino acids. The CDR3 protein is CSVELESLEAFF.

V usage is TRBV7-2 and J usage is TRBJ1-1; TCRdb returns TRBD1, unconfirmable since there is no DNA. Germline V CDR1 and CDR2: SGHTA, FQGNSA. The CDR3 consists of 14 residues. The CDR3 here is CASSSIGADTEAFF.

Considering frequency, this clonotype is medium-sized. The J gene is TRBJ2-7, the V gene TRBV25-1. CDR1 MGHDK and CDR2 SYGVNS come from the germline V gene. The CDR3 extends over 13 amino acids. The CDR3 loop is CASSPTLLMEQYF.